This T cell receptor (beta chain) was observed in a study of blood T cell repertoires in COVID-19. There are 14 residues in the CDR3. Assay used: immunoSEQ multiplex PCR; TCRdb lists only in-frame clones, some missing. The sample contains about 200,000 clones, about 92% of which appear only once. Sequenced material: peripheral blood. The chain couples TRBV21-1 to TRBJ2-7; no check of the table's D call, TRBD1, against the DNA was made. TRBV21-1 is described as a pseudogene. The receptor was derived from a young man with acute or convalescent COVID-19. The CDR3 sequence is CASSKGARDYEQYF. DNA of the CDR3: TGTGCCAGCAGCAAAGGGGCCAGGGACTACGAGCAGTACTTC.